This TCR beta chain was identified during a study of cytomegalovirus exposure and HLA in healthy donors. Findings of the study overall: Likely technical artifact: a cluster of highly shared sequence variants. Per a later analysis, HLA-associated TCR beta chains showed more clonal expansion than other, equally common TCR beta chains. Reports showed the classifier diagnosing cytomegalovirus status with high specificity and sensitivity.

On this clone itself: What it binds is unknown.

The PCR had 60 Vbeta and 13 Jbeta primers. Here immunoSEQ multiplex PCR was the method, and the copy in TCRdb shows in-frame clones only, minus some. Among 200,000 or so clones listed, about four fifths were seen once. Nominally healthy donors were sampled, though unrecorded immune exposures were likely. Sample: PBMCs. This TCR was recovered from a woman aged 45-65 years in good health and CMV-seropositive.

The CDR3 reads CASSPDSYQETQYF. Here the CDR3 DNA reads TGTGCCAGCAGCCCCGACAGTTACCAAGAGACCCAGTACTTC. The chain links TRBV7-2 to TRBJ2-5; possible D gene TRBD1, 5 bases. Germline-derived CDR1 and CDR2 are SGHTA and FQGNSA. V lost 5 bases, J lost 0 bases, and 10 bases lay in between. The CDR3 is 14 residues long. The complete variable domain, with remaining parts taken from reference TRBV7-2 and TRBJ2-5, reads GAGVSQSPSNKVTEKGKDVELRCDPISGHTALYWYRQSLGQGLEFLIYFQGNSAPDKSGLPSDRFSAERTGGSVSTLTIQRTQQEDSAVYLCASSPDSYQETQYFGPGTRLLVL.